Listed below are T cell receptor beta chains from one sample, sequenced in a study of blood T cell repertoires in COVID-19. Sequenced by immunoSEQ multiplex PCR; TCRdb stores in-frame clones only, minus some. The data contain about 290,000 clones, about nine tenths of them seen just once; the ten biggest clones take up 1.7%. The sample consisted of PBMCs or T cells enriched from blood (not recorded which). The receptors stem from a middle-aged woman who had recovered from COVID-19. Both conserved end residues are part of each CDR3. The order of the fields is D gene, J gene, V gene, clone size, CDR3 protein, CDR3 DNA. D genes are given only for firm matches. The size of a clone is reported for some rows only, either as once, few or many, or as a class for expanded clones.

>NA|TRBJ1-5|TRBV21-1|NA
CASRLKPGDQPQHF
TGTGCCAGCCGCTTAAAACCCGGGGATCAGCCCCAGCATTTT
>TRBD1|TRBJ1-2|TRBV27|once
CASTPITGDYGYTF
TGTGCCAGCACCCCCATTACAGGGGACTATGGCTACACCTTC
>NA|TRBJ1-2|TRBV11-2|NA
CASSLDLASDGYTF
TGTGCCAGCAGCTTAGATCTGGCCAGCGATGGCTACACCTTC
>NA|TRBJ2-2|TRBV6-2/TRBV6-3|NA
CASSSQGAAGELFF
TGTGCCAGCAGTTCCCAAGGGGCGGCCGGGGAGCTGTTTTTT
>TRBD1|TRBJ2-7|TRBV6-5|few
CASRTGQAIPYEQYF
TGTGCCAGCAGGACCGGACAGGCAATTCCCTACGAGCAGTACTTC
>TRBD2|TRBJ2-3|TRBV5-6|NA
CASSLKPGLATDTQYF
TGTGCCAGCAGCTTAAAACCGGGACTAGCGACAGATACGCAGTATTTT
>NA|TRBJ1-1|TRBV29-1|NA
CSVDRINTEAFF
TGCAGCGTCGACAGGATAAACACTGAAGCTTTCTTT
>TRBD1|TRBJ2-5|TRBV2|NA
CASGTEETQYF
TGTGCCAGCGGGACAGAAGAGACCCAGTACTTC
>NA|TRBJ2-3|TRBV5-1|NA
CASSPNLGGDTQYF
TGCGCCAGCAGCCCAAACTTGGGAGGAGATACGCAGTATTTT
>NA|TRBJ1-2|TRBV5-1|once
CASSLDQYGYTF
TGCGCCAGCAGCTTGGATCAGTACGGCTACACCTTC
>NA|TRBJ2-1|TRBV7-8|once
CASISTGAYNEQFF
TGTGCCAGCATTTCGACGGGGGCCTACAATGAGCAGTTCTTC
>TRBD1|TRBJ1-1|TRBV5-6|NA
CASSFLDRENTEAFF
TGTGCCAGCAGCTTTTTGGACAGGGAGAACACTGAAGCTTTCTTT
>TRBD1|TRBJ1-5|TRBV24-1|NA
CAPLRTGSDSNQPQHF
TGTGCCCCCTTAAGGACAGGCAGTGATAGCAATCAGCCCCAGCATTTT
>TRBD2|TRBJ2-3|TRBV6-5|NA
CASRTTSGGGDTQYF
TGTGCCAGCAGGACGACTAGCGGGGGAGGGGATACGCAGTATTTT
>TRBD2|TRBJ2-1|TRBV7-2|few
CASSLGGSQVEQFF
TGTGCCAGCAGCTTAGGCGGGAGCCAGGTTGAGCAGTTCTTC
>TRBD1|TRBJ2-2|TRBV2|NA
CASSLQGVANTGELFF
TGTGCCAGCTCTTTACAGGGGGTGGCGAACACCGGGGAGCTGTTTTTT
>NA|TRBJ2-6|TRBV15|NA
CATSRDLSGANVLTF
TGTGCCACCAGCAGAGATCTCTCCGGGGCCAACGTCCTGACTTTC
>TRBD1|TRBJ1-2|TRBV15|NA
CATSRAQGADGYTF
TGTGCCACCAGCAGAGCCCAGGGGGCAGATGGCTACACCTTC
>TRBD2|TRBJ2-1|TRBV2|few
CAISRLAVAGEQFF
TGTGCCATATCCCGACTAGCGGTAGCTGGTGAGCAGTTCTTC
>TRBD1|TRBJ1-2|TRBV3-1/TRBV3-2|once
CASSQERGQGETNYGYTF
TGTGCCAGCAGCCAAGAAAGGGGACAGGGCGAGACTAACTATGGCTACACCTTC
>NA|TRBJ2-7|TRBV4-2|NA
CASSQGGTGWTYEQYF
TGTGCCAGCAGCCAAGGGGGAACAGGGTGGACCTACGAGCAGTACTTC
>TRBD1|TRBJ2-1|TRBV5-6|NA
CASSDIWTGVVDEQFF
TGTGCCAGCAGCGACATATGGACAGGGGTAGTCGATGAGCAGTTCTTC
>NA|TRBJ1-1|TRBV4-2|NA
CASSHVNTEAFF
TGTGCCAGCAGCCATGTAAACACTGAAGCTTTCTTT
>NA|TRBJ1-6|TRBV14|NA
CASSLTGDSPLHF
TGTGCCAGCAGCCTTACAGGAGATTCACCCCTCCACTTT
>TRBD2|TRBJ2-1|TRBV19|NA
CASSTTSGGSYNEQFF
TGTGCCAGTAGTACGACTAGCGGGGGGTCCTACAATGAGCAGTTCTTC
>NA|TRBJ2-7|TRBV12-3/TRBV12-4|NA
CASSFGLSYEQYF
TGTGCCAGCAGTTTTGGTCTATCCTACGAGCAGTACTTC
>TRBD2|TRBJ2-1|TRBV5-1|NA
CASSFGGGSSYNEQFF
TGCGCCAGCAGCTTCGGCGGGGGTAGCTCCTACAATGAGCAGTTCTTC
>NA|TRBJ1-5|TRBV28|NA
CASSLLTGGNQPQHF
TGTGCCAGCAGTTTGCTGACGGGGGGCAATCAGCCCCAGCATTTT
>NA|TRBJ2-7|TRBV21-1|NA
CASSNYPGRDSYEQYF
TGTGCCAGCAGCAATTATCCTGGGAGGGACTCCTACGAGCAGTACTTC
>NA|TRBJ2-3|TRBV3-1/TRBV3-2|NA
CASSLVSADTQYF
TGTGCCAGCAGCCTCGTCAGTGCAGATACGCAGTATTTT
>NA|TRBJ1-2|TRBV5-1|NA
CASSLGQKGGYTF
TGCGCCAGCAGTTTAGGACAGAAAGGTGGCTACACCTTC
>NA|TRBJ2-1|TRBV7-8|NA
CASSLEQGSNRAEQFF
TGTGCCAGCAGCTTAGAGCAGGGATCCAATAGGGCTGAGCAGTTCTTC
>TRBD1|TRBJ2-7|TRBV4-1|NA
CASSQEGSLGTGVTEQYF
TGCGCCAGCAGCCAAGAAGGAAGTTTAGGGACAGGGGTGACCGAGCAGTACTTC
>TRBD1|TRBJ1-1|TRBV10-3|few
CAISEGQGNTEAFF
TGTGCCATCAGTGAAGGACAGGGAAACACTGAAGCTTTCTTT
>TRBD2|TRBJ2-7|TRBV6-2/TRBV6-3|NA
CASSPASGRSYEQYF
TGTGCCAGCAGCCCCGCGAGCGGGAGGTCCTACGAGCAGTACTTC
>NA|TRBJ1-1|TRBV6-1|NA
CASSEYDRRTEAFF
TGTGCCAGCAGTGAATACGACAGGAGGACTGAAGCTTTCTTT
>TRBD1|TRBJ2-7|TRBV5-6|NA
CASSSAGTGAYEQYF
TGTGCCAGCAGCTCAGCCGGGACAGGGGCTTACGAGCAGTACTTC
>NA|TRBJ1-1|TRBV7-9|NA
CASSLEHRATEAFF
TGTGCCAGCAGCTTAGAGCACAGAGCAACTGAAGCTTTCTTT
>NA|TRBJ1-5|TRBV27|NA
CASSLPRREDF
TGTGCCAGCAGCTTACCCCGCAGGGAGGATTTT
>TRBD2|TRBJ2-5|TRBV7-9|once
CASSLKSGGAETQYF
TGTGCCAGCAGCTTGAAAAGCGGGGGGGCCGAGACCCAGTACTTC
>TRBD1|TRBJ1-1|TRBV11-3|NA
CASSLETGRAFF
TGTGCCAGCAGCTTAGAGACAGGGCGAGCTTTCTTT
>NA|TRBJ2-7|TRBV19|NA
CASSITAGPPYEQYF
TGTGCCAGTAGTATTACCGCAGGGCCTCCCTACGAGCAGTACTTC
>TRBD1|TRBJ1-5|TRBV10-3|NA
CAPVGTGYNQPQHF
TGTGCCCCAGTCGGGACAGGGTACAATCAGCCCCAGCATTTT
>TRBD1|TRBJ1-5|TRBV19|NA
CASSGQGLNSNQPQHF
TGTGCCAGTAGCGGACAGGGTTTGAATAGCAATCAGCCCCAGCATTTT
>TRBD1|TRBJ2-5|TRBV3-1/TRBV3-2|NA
CASSQVSGQGLETQYF
TGTGCCAGCAGCCAAGTCTCCGGACAGGGGTTGGAGACCCAGTACTTC
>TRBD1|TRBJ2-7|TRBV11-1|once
CASSYPDRDEQYF
TGTGCCAGCAGCTACCCGGACAGGGACGAGCAGTACTTC
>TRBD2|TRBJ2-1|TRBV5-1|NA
CASSLVSQLAGVGNEQFF
TGCGCCAGCAGCTTGGTGTCCCAACTAGCGGGGGTTGGCAATGAGCAGTTCTTC
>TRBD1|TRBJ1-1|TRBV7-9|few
CASSPTGTDTEAFF
TGTGCCAGCAGCCCAACCGGGACAGACACTGAAGCTTTCTTT
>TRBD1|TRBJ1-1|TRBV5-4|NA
CASSLKKQGETEAFF
TGTGCCAGCAGCTTAAAAAAACAGGGGGAGACTGAAGCTTTCTTT
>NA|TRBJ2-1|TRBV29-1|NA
CSVGPLNEQFF
TGCAGCGTGGGGCCGTTAAATGAGCAGTTCTTC
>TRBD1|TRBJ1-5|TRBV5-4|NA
CASEKGTGGNQPQHF
TGTGCCAGCGAGAAAGGGACAGGGGGAAATCAGCCCCAGCATTTT
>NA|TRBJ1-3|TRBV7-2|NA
CASSEKGTTSRKKDTIYF
TGTGCCAGCAGCGAAAAAGGGACAACGAGCCGAAAGAAGGACACCATATATTTT
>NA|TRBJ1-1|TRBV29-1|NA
CSRKKMRLNTEAFF
TGCAGTAGGAAGAAGATGAGGTTGAACACTGAAGCTTTCTTT
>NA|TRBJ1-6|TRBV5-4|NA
CASSTTRLSYNSPLHF
TGTGCCAGCAGCACAACGAGGTTATCTTATAATTCACCCCTCCACTTT